The 18 T cell receptor beta chains in this list originate from one sample, sequenced in a study of blood T cell repertoires in COVID-19. Using immunoSEQ multiplex PCR, the repertoire was profiled, and TCRdb retains in-frame clones only, with some absent. Of around 220,000 clones in the sample, approximately 84% were seen once. Sequenced material: peripheral blood. These receptors all come from a woman at least 80 years old with COVID-19, enrolled during active disease.

The chain has TRBV2 and TRBJ1-1; D may be TRBD1 (5 bases). The V and J ends lost 7 bases and 1 base respectively, with 10 bases between them. Germline V gene sequence: CDR1 SNHLY, CDR2 FYNNEI. The CDR3 has 13 residues. CDR3 in amino acids: CASNRQPNTEAFF. CDR3 sequence (DNA): TGTGCCAGCAATAGACAGCCGAACACTGAAGCTTTCTTT.

The chain joins TRBV6-5 to TRBJ1-5; 10 nucleotides line up with TRBD1. The junction had 4 bases not matched to a gene; V was cut back by 6 bases and J by 5 bases. Germline lookup yields CDR1 MNHEY and CDR2 SVGAGI. The CDR3 has 14 residues. The CDR3: CASREGQGHQPQHF. DNA of the CDR3: TGTGCCAGCAGGGAGGGACAGGGGCATCAGCCCCAGCATTTT.

This clone was picked up one time. The V gene is TRBV5-1, the J gene TRBJ1-1; D is perhaps TRBD1 (6 bases). V lost 0 bases and J lost 5, with 11 bases in between. The CDR3 sequence is 14 residues long. Germline CDR1 reads SGHRS; CDR2 reads YFSETQ. CDR3 loop: CASSLDGGLTEAFF. The DNA for the CDR3 is TGCGCCAGCAGCTTGGATGGGGGCCTGACTGAAGCTTTCTTT.

The chain combines TRBV3-1 (or the pseudogene TRBV3-2) with TRBJ1-1, with D possibly TRBD1 on 5 matching bases. The germline V and J ends were trimmed by 1 base and 5 bases, with 11 bases remaining between them. From germline, CDR1 is LGHDT and CDR2 YNNKEL (reference sequence). The CDR3 runs 14 residues. CDR3 residues: CASSQGGRRTEAFF. DNA of the CDR3: TGTGCCAGCAGCCAAGGGGGCAGAAGAACTGAAGCTTTCTTT.

V usage is TRBV5-6 and J usage is TRBJ2-2; D gene ambiguous. Germline values: CDR1 SGHDT, CDR2 YYEEEE. Trimming left V 3 bases short and J 6 bases short, with 6 bases between. The CDR3 runs to 12 residues. The DNA for the CDR3 is TGTGCCAGCAGCTGGAGTTCCGGGGAGCTGTTTTTT. It is translated as CASSWSSGELFF.

V gene TRBV5-1 combines with J gene TRBJ2-2, with TRBD1 identical over 9 bases. There are 15 residues in the CDR3. Germline CDR1 SGHRS, CDR2 YFSETQ. V lost 2 bases and J lost 7; bases outside the gene matches: 6. The DNA for the CDR3 is TGCGCCAGCAGCTTTGGACAGGGGTTGAACGGGGAGCTGTTTTTT. Residues: CASSFGQGLNGELFF.

The genes are TRBV28 and TRBJ1-4; 9 nucleotides line up with TRBD1. J lost 8 bases, V lost 7 bases, and 8 bases had no gene match. Germline CDR1 MDHEN, CDR2 SYDVKM. The CDR3 loop spans 14 amino acids. The CDR3, as DNA: TGTGCCAGCATCACAGGGGGCGGGTGGGAAAAACTGTTTTTT. This sequence encodes CASITGGGWEKLFF.

The chain is built from TRBV5-1 and TRBJ2-3; 8 positions agree with TRBD1. The CDR3 covers 16 residues. Germline lookup yields CDR1 SGHRS and CDR2 YFSETQ. J lost 0 bases, V lost 4 bases, and 7 bases had no gene match. For the CDR3, the DNA is TGCGCCAGCAGCGCCGCTACAGGGGGAAGCACAGATACGCAGTATTTT. Protein: CASSAATGGSTDTQYF. Complete variable domain (other parts from reference TRBV5-1 and TRBJ2-3): KAGVTQTPRYLIKTRGQQVTLSCSPISGHRSVSWYQQTPGQGLQFLFEYFSETQRNKGNFPGRFSGRQFSNSRSEMNVSTLELGDSALYLCASSAATGGSTDTQYFGPGTRLTVL.

V is TRBV18 and J is TRBJ2-5; 11 bases line up with TRBD1. CDR3 length: 15 amino acids. Per germline, CDR1 KGHSH and CDR2 LQKENI. V gave up 3 bases and J gave up 4 bases; unmatched junction bases: 4. CDR3 residues: CASSPGQGAVETQYF. CDR3 coding DNA: TGTGCCAGCTCACCTGGACAGGGGGCGGTAGAGACCCAGTACTTC.

This clone was seen more than once but under ten times. V gene TRBV5-5 combines with J gene TRBJ2-3; 11 bases are shared with TRBD2. The V segment lost 4 bases and the J segment 0 bases; nucleotides outside the gene matches: 10. In germline, CDR1 is SGHKS, CDR2 YYEKEE (reference sequence). This CDR3 is 18 amino acids long. CDR3 sequence reads: CASSLSGLAGGSTDTQYF. CDR3 nucleotides: TGTGCCAGCAGCCTCTCCGGCCTAGCGGGAGGAAGCACAGATACGCAGTATTTT.

The genes are TRBV2 and TRBJ1-6; D perhaps matches TRBD1 (5 bases). The germline V gene has CDR1 SNHLY and CDR2 FYNNEI. V lost 4 bases, J lost 7 bases, and 14 bases lay in between. This CDR3 is 15 amino acids long. Here the CDR3 DNA reads TGTGCCAGCAGTGGCAGGGTTCTCGGGAATTCACCCCTCCACTTT. This codes for CASSGRVLGNSPLHF.

The gene calls are TRBV28 and TRBJ2-7, with TRBD1 matching over 8 bases. The CDR3 runs 13 residues. The germline gives CDR1 MDHEN, CDR2 SYDVKM. Losses at the gene ends were 8 bases for V and 4 bases for J; bases not matched to a gene: 7. The CDR3 loop is CASGTGGEYEQYF. CDR3 bases: TGTGCCAGCGGAACAGGGGGAGAATACGAGCAGTACTTC.

The chain combines TRBV2 with TRBJ2-5; TRBD2 matches at 13 bases. CDR3 length: 15 amino acids. Germline V CDR1 and CDR2: SNHLY, FYNNEI. Unmatched junction bases numbered 5, after V lost 6 bases and J lost 4 bases. The CDR3 nucleotides are TGTGCCAGCAGCCAGGGACTAGCGGGGATAGAGACCCAGTACTTC. This codes for CASSQGLAGIETQYF.

The chain has TRBV5-3 and TRBJ1-1; TRBD1 is a possible D gene (5 bases). TRBV5-3 is flagged as an ORF with uncertain function. The CDR3 is 10 residues long. V shed 1 base and J shed 11 bases, with 6 bases lying between them. CDR3 in amino acids: CARSLKGAFF. The DNA of the CDR3 is TGTGCCAGAAGCTTGAAGGGGGCTTTCTTT.

The V gene is TRBV6-6, the J gene TRBJ2-7, with 8 positions matching TRBD2. CDR3 size: 15 residues. CDR1 and CDR2 from the germline V gene are MNHNY and SVGAGI (reference sequence). The V segment lost 5 bases and the J segment 4 bases; nucleotides outside the gene matches: 10. CDR3 region: CASSHHTGGKYEQYF. In nucleotides, the CDR3 is TGTGCCAGCAGTCACCACACGGGGGGGAAATACGAGCAGTACTTC.

This clone was detected a few times. This chain connects TRBV7-8 to TRBJ1-1, with D possibly TRBD1 on 5 matching bases. Germline V CDR1 and CDR2: SGHVS, FQNEAQ. V was clipped by 7 bases and J by 6 bases, with 18 bases between them. The CDR3 length is 14 residues. This CDR3 is CASNIQGDVPEAFF. CDR3 nucleotides: TGTGCCAGCAATATCCAGGGTGACGTACCTGAAGCTTTCTTT.

CDR3 DNA: TGTGCCAGCAGCCAGGGCTTTAGCGGGACAGGGGATGGCTACACCTTC. Protein product: CASSQGFSGTGDGYTF. The chain employs TRBV3-1 (or the pseudogene TRBV3-2) and TRBJ1-2; 10 bases align to TRBD1. Germline V gene lookup returns CDR1 LGHDT and CDR2 YNNKEL (reference sequence). V was clipped by 3 bases and J by 6 bases; unmatched bases: 10. There are 16 residues in the CDR3.

The chain combines TRBV28 with TRBJ1-1; 8 bases line up with TRBD1. The length of the CDR3 is 16 residues. The germline gives CDR1 MDHEN, CDR2 SYDVKM. V trimming: 6 bases; J trimming: 4 bases; junction bases outside the gene matches: 13. This chain's CDR3 is CASSPIQGVGGTEAFF. The CDR3 bases are TGTGCCAGCAGCCCAATACAGGGGGTGGGGGGCACTGAAGCTTTCTTT.